This T cell receptor beta chain originates from a study of T cells in Graves' hyperthyroidism and ophthalmopathy. Study-level findings and limits: Most thyroid clonotypes expanded above 0.001 appeared in blood too. A median around 6.4 months before onset, the model predicted ophthalmopathy.

This clonotype was seen repeatedly, ten times or more. The antigen is undetermined. Ophthalmopathy in the patients scored at least 3 on Clinical Activity Score and at least 4 on NOSPECS grade, lasting under 3 months. Clinical symptoms, serum thyroxine, TRAb, thyroid ultrasound and orbital computed tomography established diagnosis. From germline, CDR1 is MDHEN and CDR2 SYDVKM. The CDR3 runs 14 residues. Trimming stripped 6 bases from V and 1 base from J, with 13 bases between. Amplification targeted TCR beta CDR3 regions from RNA transcripts. The HTBI primer set served for first-round RT-PCR of the TCR CDR3. TCRdb re-called the multiplex PCR reads with MiXCR, one entry per CDR3 protein. The data contain fewer than 350,000 distinct CDR3 sequences, approximately 18% of them seen just once; the ten biggest clones take up 15% to 17%.

The chain links TRBV28 to TRBJ2-7; perhaps D is TRBD1 or TRBD2 (5 bases each). The TCR was taken from a woman between 40 and 55 years old with Graves' ophthalmopathy. The material sequenced was blood. In DNA form, the CDR3 reads TGTGCCAGCAGGTGGGGGTCGAGGTCCTACGAGCAGTACTTC. Its translation is CASRWGSRSYEQYF. The full variable domain, completed using reference TRBV28 and TRBJ2-7, is DVKVTQSSRYLVKRTGEKVFLECVQDMDHENMFWYRQDPGLGLRLIYFSYDVKMKEKGDIPEGYSVSREKKERFSLILESASTNQTSMYLCASRWGSRSYEQYFGPGTRLTVT.